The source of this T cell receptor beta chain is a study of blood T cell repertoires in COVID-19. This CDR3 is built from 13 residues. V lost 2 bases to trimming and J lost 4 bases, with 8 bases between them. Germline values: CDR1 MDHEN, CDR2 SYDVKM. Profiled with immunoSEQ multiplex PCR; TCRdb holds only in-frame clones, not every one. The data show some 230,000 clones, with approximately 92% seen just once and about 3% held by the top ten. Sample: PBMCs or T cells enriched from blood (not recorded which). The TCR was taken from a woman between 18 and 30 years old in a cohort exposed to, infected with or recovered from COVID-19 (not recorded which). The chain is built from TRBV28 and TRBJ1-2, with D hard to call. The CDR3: CASSLEGSYGYTF. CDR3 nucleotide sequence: TGTGCCAGCAGTTTAGAGGGCAGCTATGGCTACACCTTC.